Each of the 20 T cell receptor beta chains below was sequenced from the same sample in a study of blood T cell repertoires in COVID-19. Generated by immunoSEQ multiplex PCR, the TCRdb table keeps only in-frame clones and is missing some. The top ten hold 6% to 7% of the sample, which has around 200,000 clones, under 85% seen once. Sequenced material: peripheral blood. Every receptor here comes from a woman aged 40 to 55 with acute or convalescent COVID-19.

The J gene is TRBJ1-2, the V gene TRBV2, with D unclear. Trimming cost V 5 bases and J 5 bases, with 9 bases left between them. The length of the CDR3 is 12 residues. Germline lookup yields CDR1 SNHLY and CDR2 FYNNEI. The CDR3 nucleotides are TGTGCCAGCAGTATACGAGAATATGGCTACACCTTC. Protein product: CASSIREYGYTF.

This clone came up a few times. The chain carries TRBV18 and TRBJ2-7; D is perhaps TRBD1 (6 bases). The germline gives CDR1 KGHSH, CDR2 LQKENI. The CDR3 is 14 residues long. V lost 3 bases to trimming and J lost 2 bases, with 11 bases between them. CDR3 nucleotide sequence: TGTGCCAGCTCACCGGCAGGGGATACCTACGAGCAGTACTTC. This codes for CASSPAGDTYEQYF. The whole variable domain, filled in from reference TRBV18 and TRBJ2-7, reads NAGVMQNPRHLVRRRGQEARLRCSPMKGHSHVYWYRQLPEEGLKFMVYLQKENIIDESGMPKERFSAEFPKEGPSILRIQQVVRGDSAAYFCASSPAGDTYEQYFGPGTRLTVT.

This rearrangement joins TRBV19 to TRBJ2-6; TRBD2 aligns across 10 bases. The CDR3 runs to 18 residues. Trimming removed 5 bases from V and 0 bases from J; junction bases left unmatched: 7. From germline, CDR1 is LNHDA and CDR2 SQIVND (reference sequence). CDR3 in DNA: TGTGCCAGTAGTTCCCGACTAGCGGGTAACTCTGGGGCCAACGTCCTGACTTTC. Translated, it gives CASSSRLAGNSGANVLTF.

The V call is TRBV12-3 or TRBV12-4, the J call TRBJ2-7; 8 bases map to TRBD2. This CDR3 spans 13 amino acids. The V and J ends lost 2 bases and 3 bases, in that order; junction bases with no gene match: 0. CDR3 bases: TGTGCCAGCAGTTTAAGCGGGGGCTACGAGCAGTACTTC. Its translation is CASSLSGGYEQYF.

V gene TRBV5-1 combines with J gene TRBJ2-5; D is ambiguous. Germline-derived CDR1 and CDR2 are SGHRS and YFSETQ. This CDR3 contains 15 residues. The V gene lost 4 bases and the J gene lost 1 base, with 14 bases spanning the gap. The CDR3 DNA is TGCGCCAGCAGCAACAATCTGGGCAGCCAAGAGACCCAGTACTTC. Translated, it gives CASSNNLGSQETQYF.

The V call is TRBV7-9, the J call TRBJ1-4; 7 nucleotides line up with TRBD1. Per the germline V gene, CDR1 is SEHNR and CDR2 is FQNEAQ (reference sequence). The CDR3 is 12 amino acids. With 5 bases clipped from V and 13 bases from J, the junction kept 7 bases outside the gene matches. This CDR3 reads CASSHRDRGLFF. The CDR3 coding sequence is TGTGCCAGCAGCCACCGGGACAGAGGACTGTTTTTT.

The rearrangement uses TRBV5-1 and TRBJ1-1, with D possibly being TRBD1 (5 bases). V lost 4 bases and J 2 bases, leaving 15 bases between the germline ends. Germline CDR1 reads SGHRS; CDR2 reads YFSETQ. There are 15 residues in the CDR3. In DNA, the CDR3 is TGCGCCAGCAGCCTACAGACGGGGGGAAACACTGAAGCTTTCTTT. Amino acids: CASSLQTGGNTEAFF.

The chain employs TRBV19 and TRBJ2-7, with 9 positions matching TRBD1. V gave up 5 bases and J gave up 2 bases; unmatched junction bases: 4. CDR3 length equals 14 residues. Germline V CDR1 and CDR2: LNHDA, SQIVND (reference sequence). In DNA, the CDR3 is TGTGCCAGTAGTTCTAGGACAGGGGCCTACGAGCAGTACTTC. Its protein is CASSSRTGAYEQYF.

V gene TRBV7-2 combines with J gene TRBJ2-3, with D unresolved. The CDR3 is 15 amino acids. With 1 base removed from V and 0 bases from J, the gap between germline ends came to 8 bases. Per germline, CDR1 SGHTA and CDR2 FQGNSA. The CDR3 reads CASSLVSVSTDTQYF. The CDR3, as DNA: TGTGCCAGCAGCTTAGTGTCAGTAAGCACAGATACGCAGTATTTT.

The genes are TRBV5-1 and TRBJ1-4, with a possible D match to TRBD1 (5 bases). Germline V gene data show CDR1 as SGHRS and CDR2 as YFSETQ. The ends were cut back, 5 bases at V and 2 bases at J, with 10 bases in the middle. The CDR3 covers 14 residues. As DNA, the CDR3 is TGCGCCAGCAGTCCAGGGTTTACTAATGAAAAACTGTTTTTT. The encoded protein is CASSPGFTNEKLFF.

The table lists this clone with a count of one. The chain carries TRBV7-8 and TRBJ2-3, with D tentatively TRBD2 (5 bases). Germline V gene sequence: CDR1 SGHVS, CDR2 FQNEAQ. The CDR3 sequence is 16 residues long. V was shortened by 2 bases and J by 1 base, with 13 bases between the two germline ends. The CDR3 bases are TGTGCCAGCAGCTTATCACGGGAAAGGGGCACAGATACGCAGTATTTT. Protein: CASSLSRERGTDTQYF.

J is TRBJ2-7 and V is TRBV2; D is possibly TRBD1 (6 bases). Between the trimmed V and J ends, which lost 6 bases and 6 bases, there was a span of 21 bases. The CDR3 runs to 15 residues. Germline CDR1 reads SNHLY; CDR2 reads FYNNEI. CDR3 DNA: TGTGCCAGCAGACAGGACAGCCCGAGGTACGGCGAGCAGTACTTC. Amino acids: CASRQDSPRYGEQYF. Full variable domain (missing parts from reference TRBV2 and TRBJ2-7): EPEVTQTPSHQVTQMGQEVILRCVPISNHLYFYWYRQILGQKVEFLVSFYNNEISEKSEIFDDQFSVERPDGSNFTLKIRSTKLEDSAMYFCASRQDSPRYGEQYFGPGTRLTVT.

The chain joins TRBV5-1 to TRBJ1-1; 8 bases agree with TRBD1. V trimming: 5 bases; J trimming: 1 base; junction bases outside the gene matches: 10. The germline V gene has CDR1 SGHRS and CDR2 YFSETQ. The CDR3 sequence is 16 residues long. CDR3 amino acids: CASRAGTGGPNTEAFF. The CDR3 DNA is TGCGCCAGCAGAGCGGGGACAGGAGGACCGAACACTGAAGCTTTCTTT.

This chain links TRBV6-1 with TRBJ1-3, with D hard to call. V lost 7 bases to trimming and J lost 0 bases, with 10 bases between them. Per germline, CDR1 MNHNS and CDR2 SASEGT. The CDR3 consists of 14 residues. The CDR3 sequence: CASMLRVSGNTIYF. The CDR3 DNA is TGTGCCAGCATGCTTCGGGTCTCTGGAAACACCATATATTTT.

The CDR3 coding sequence is TGTGCCAGCAGTGTCTTCGACAGCCGACCGACGTACAATGAGCAGTTCTTC. Residues: CASSVFDSRPTYNEQFF. The rearrangement links TRBV6-1 to TRBJ2-1, with D tentatively TRBD1 (5 bases). Germline CDR1 reads MNHNS; CDR2 reads SASEGT. V was shortened by 4 bases and J by 4 bases, with 20 bases between the two germline ends. This CDR3 spans 17 amino acids.

This clone has just a few counts. V gene TRBV5-1 combines with J gene TRBJ2-7; D not resolved. The germline CDR1 and CDR2 sequences are SGHRS and YFSETQ. The CDR3 has 15 residues. V lost 0 bases, J lost 7 bases, and 17 bases lay in between. CDR3 residues: CASSLATPSYEEQYF. CDR3 DNA sequence: TGCGCCAGCAGCTTGGCCACCCCCTCCTACGAGGAGCAGTACTTC. The full variable domain, in which reference TRBV5-1 and TRBJ2-7 provide the parts outside the CDR3, is KAGVTQTPRYLIKTRGQQVTLSCSPISGHRSVSWYQQTPGQGLQFLFEYFSETQRNKGNFPGRFSGRQFSNSRSEMNVSTLELGDSALYLCASSLATPSYEEQYFGPGTRLTVT.

The chain has TRBV12-1 and TRBJ2-7; the table's D call, TRBD2, was not checked against the DNA. TRBV12-1 is assigned pseudogene status. This CDR3 spans 15 amino acids. The CDR3 DNA is TGTGCCGGAATACTCGTAGGGACTCCATCCTACGAGCAGTACTTC. It encodes CAGILVGTPSYEQYF.

This chain joins TRBV6-2 or TRBV6-3 and TRBJ2-3; 9 bases are shared with TRBD2. Trimming took 3 bases from V and 0 from J; bases not matched to a gene: 13. The CDR3 totals 19 residues. The V gene's germline CDR1 is MNHEY and CDR2 SVGEGT. CDR3 region: CASSYISGGPGSSTDTQYF. The CDR3 DNA is TGTGCCAGCAGTTATATTAGCGGGGGTCCCGGCTCTAGCACAGATACGCAGTATTTT.

The rearrangement uses TRBV30 and TRBJ1-6; D unresolved. V lost 0 bases and J lost 13, with 7 bases in between. The CDR3 contains 11 residues. Per the germline V gene, CDR1 is GTSNPN and CDR2 is SVGIG (reference sequence). For the CDR3, the DNA is TGTGCCTGGAGTGTACTGTCGCCCCTCCACTTT. Amino acid sequence: CAWSVLSPLHF.

Turning to this clone: This sample also contains other DNA sequences that code for the same CDR3. The J gene is TRBJ2-7, the V gene TRBV27; 7 bases agree with TRBD1. The CDR3 consists of 13 residues. J gave up 2 bases and V 2 bases, and 0 bases lay outside the gene matches. Germline CDR1 is MNHEY and CDR2 is SMNVEV (reference sequence). CDR3 protein: CASSLRGPYEQYF. CDR3 nucleotides: TGTGCCAGCAGTTTAAGGGGGCCCTACGAGCAGTACTTC.